This record looks at one T cell receptor beta chain sequence and its context. This clone was counted a single time. The antigen this receptor binds is unknown. No much larger clone is present one base from it, and per-base qualities are unavailable. The data stem from a study of cytomegalovirus exposure and HLA in healthy donors (dated by TCRdb to 2015 to 2018). Turning to the overall study: An earlier analysis of approximately 640 of the donors reported approximately 290 Gb of sequence data and about 100 million unique TCR beta sequences from 150 million to 200 million T cells. An earlier analysis of approximately 630 of the donors applied high-throughput TCR beta sequencing to assess whether each TCR beta V gene segment acted as functional or pseudogenic. The study used immunosequencing to profile the T cell repertoires of 670 or so subjects and linked those repertoires to cytomegalovirus serostatus. Donor age, sex, ethnicity and CMV serostatus were compiled alongside the repertoire data. A later genetic analysis used genome-wide SNP genotypes for about 65% of the roughly 700 donors, treating that subset as a discovery cohort. Roughly five DR-DQ haplotypes were treated as single units for association and clustering because of strong linkage in the cohort. High-throughput TCR immunosequencing, statistical association of individual TCRs with disease status, and machine learning were combined to predict cytomegalovirus infection status. Besides the first cohort of around 670 subjects, a separate validation cohort made up of 120 different subjects was used. Roughly 320 gigabases of sequencing data and around 85 million unique TCR sequences made up an early release that covered 500 to 650 HLA-typed donors. Among the roughly 400 genotyped donors, about 85% belonged to the genetic ancestry cluster associated with self-reported Caucasian donors. All discovery cohort repertoires had been generated using a single sequencing platform. Class I and class II HLA loci were covered by the typing at four-digit resolution. Among around 400 genotyped donors of the cohort, an average of roughly 230,000 unique TCR beta nucleotide sequences was sequenced per donor, of which about 18% were non-productive. The number of typed donors differed by locus: about 620-630 for A, B, C, DRB1 and DQB1; 500 to 550 for DQA1; approximately 610 for DPA1; and around 490 for DPB1. In the later analysis, no new phenotypic data were used to find candidate immune exposures; instead, reliance was placed on TCR beta sequences and their occurrence across donors. A later analysis re-analyzed previously published TCR beta repertoires from 666 donors and added high-resolution HLA genotyping to study TCR occurrence patterns. The study aimed to test whether signatures of past pathogen exposure could be identified by cataloging public T cell receptors. The investigation overall reported the following: Linkage disequilibrium might explain the correlated functional status among segregating V segments, but an unknown experimental factor could not be ruled out. In a later analysis, most CMV-associated TCR beta chains were found to appear HLA-restricted, with HLA associations seemingly driven largely by CMV exposure. In a later analysis, 16,951 TCR beta sequences were associated with specific HLA alleles at a false discovery rate of 0.05. A group of highly shared sequence variants was considered likely to be a technical artifact of the sequencing pipeline. Cytomegalovirus status was reported to be diagnosed by the classifier with high specificity and sensitivity in both the original and validation cohorts. Because some donors lacked HLA typing at each locus, the association tests relied only on the typed subset. An association between a missense DCLRE1C variant and V-gene and J-gene trimming of TCR beta chains was found in a later genetic analysis and replicated in an independent cohort. According to a later analysis, parvovirus B19, influenza, CMV and Epstein-Barr virus appeared linked to several top co-occurrence clusters. An earlier analysis of roughly 570 of the donors showed that most TCR beta V segments appeared in productive rearrangements either about 87% or about 30% of the time, which broadly matched IMGT annotations. Assigning TCR associations to individual alleles was difficult when HLA alleles, especially DR and DQ, strongly co-occurred. Only TCR beta chains were sequenced in this cohort, and the absence of alpha or paired-chain data limited detectable features. Compared with equally common non-associated chains, HLA-associated TCR beta chains in a later analysis were more clonally expanded and had lower generation probabilities. A further reported finding was that TCR beta sequences accurately predicted the HLA-A and HLA-B alleles for most subjects in the first cohort. Most TCR sequences were observed very rarely across donors, whereas some public TCRs were present in many individuals. Immune exposure information for the cohort was limited to CMV serostatus. A total of roughly 160 TCR beta chains were listed by the study as associated with cytomegalovirus. The 87-base-pair reads could not distinguish some IMGT-functional V segments, including TRBV6-2 and TRBV6-3, so those segments were excluded. A later analysis found that TCR association rates varied across HLA loci, with DRB1 alleles showing the most associated TCRs and HLA-C alleles the fewest. A later genetic analysis reported fewer N-insertions in productive TCRs among donors in an Asian-associated ancestry cluster than the roughly 700-donor mean. In vitro tests confirmed that a few of the cytomegalovirus-associated TCR beta chains recognize cytomegalovirus antigens. Roughly uniform sequencing depth across donors was assumed in presence/absence analyses, although this assumption may not hold. It was suggested by the authors that the approach could potentially be generalized to other disease states and immunological phenotypes. The earlier analysis of 587 of the donors excluded around 17 rarely observed V segments, including chromosome 9 orphons, because counts were too low.

In total, approximately 610 healthy bone marrow donors made up the cohort. At the time of sampling, every cohort member was nominally healthy, though immune exposures that went unrecorded were likely present. Of the roughly 630 cohort members, 289 had a positive CMV serostatus and approximately 400 had a negative one, while no CMV serostatus was recorded for the donor. A peripheral blood sample was provided by each donor, and peripheral blood mononuclear cells were used for TCR beta sequencing. The Qiagen DNeasy Blood Extraction Kit was used to extract genomic DNA from the blood cell samples. To prepare the library, the immunoSEQ multiplex PCR assay was applied. For the multiplex PCR, a mixture combining 60 forward primers for TCR Vbeta segments and 13 reverse primers for TCR Jbeta segments was used. The CDR3 region of rearranged TCR beta genes was amplified from genomic DNA by a multiplex PCR assay. The amplified TCR beta libraries were sequenced on the Illumina HiSeq System as 87-base-pair reads. The study's processing was this. A later analysis counted 75 million to 100 million unique TCR beta chains across the 550 to 700 repertoires, and 9.5 million to 11 million of these chains were shared by at least two donors. Raw reads were error-corrected and collapsed into unique sequences by a nearest-neighbor algorithm in which closely related sequences were merged to remove PCR and sequencing errors. V, D and J gene segments were assigned by aligning CDR3 sequences to IMGT reference sequences. For a sequence to be retained, at least a six-nucleotide match to both a V gene segment and a J gene segment was required. A rearrangement was called productive if the CDR3 had no stop codons and remained in frame with V and J, and every other rearrangement was called non-productive. Following IMGT convention, CDR3 was defined as the stretch from the second conserved V-encoded cysteine up to the conserved J-encoded phenylalanine. The earlier analysis of some 540 of the donors excluded any sequence lacking an unambiguous match to a single V gene segment. In an earlier analysis of several hundred of the donors, V segments were called functional above 56.7% productive rearrangements and were called segregating when the between-donor standard deviation exceeded 5%. A statistical classification framework was developed to diagnose cytomegalovirus status using the catalog of TCR beta chain sequences. A later analysis assigned V and J genes by comparing TCR nucleotide sequences with IMGT/GENE-DB human TR gene sequences. In a later analysis, CDR3 sequences and most-parsimonious VDJ recombination scenarios were assigned using the TCRdist pipeline. A later analysis defined each TCR beta chain by its CDR3 amino acid sequence plus V-gene family, and excluded reads lacking a unique V-gene family. To address suspected cross-contamination and a sequencing artifact, a later analysis removed approximately 590 highly shared, low-generation-probability nucleotide sequences. For each public chain, a later analysis derived a clonal expansion index from normalized ranks of inferred template counts within each repertoire. In a later analysis, generation probabilities were computed with a VDJ recombination model fitted to out-of-frame rearrangements, and the resulting probabilities were checked against IGoR. In a later analysis, hypergeometric tests were used to score TCR-TCR, TCR-HLA and TCR-CMV co-occurrence, with a repertoire-size bias correction applied to TCR pairs. To estimate false discovery rates, a later analysis permuted the HLA or CMV assignments 20 times. In a later analysis, co-occurring TCRs were grouped with DBSCAN, and TCRdist sequence similarity was added when clustering was performed within HLA-allele-positive subsets. Co-occurrence clustering excluded repertoires with fewer than 30,000 or more than 120,000 public chains, plus five with anomalous nucleotide sharing. This immuneACCESS table, as held by TCRdb, lists in-frame sequences with V and J called but not all clones. Of the missing ones, under half trace to an unresolved V gene in checked studies; the others have no known cause. The D gene and trimming were derived from the DNA, and the V and J assignments and clone size from that table. The sample yields 95,000 to 150,000 clones; 77% were counted once. The top ten hold roughly 4% of the sample.

Here V drops 3 bases and J drops 3 bases, and the junction holds 5 bases not matched to any gene. The cysteine opens and the phenylalanine closes a CDR3 of 16 amino acids. Just CDR3 DNA is preserved here, 48 bases in frame from base 1. Based on the germline V gene, the CDR1 and CDR2 sequences are KGHSH and LQKENI. Sequenced sample: PBMCs. The clonotype was recovered from a human donor in good health. The rearranged segments are TRBV18 and TRBJ2-3, with TRBD2 identical over 11 junction bases. The DNA sequence reads TGTGCCAGCTCACCTACTATAGCGGGAGGGACAGATACGCAGTATTTT. It codes for CASSPTIAGGTDTQYF.